What follows describes a single TCR beta chain. Its cognate antigen has yet to be identified. Base qualities are not at hand, and no much larger clone is one base apart. The sample comes from a study of blood T cell repertoires in COVID-19 (dated by TCRdb to 2018 to 2021). Regarding the complete study: Samples from collaborators originated in the United States, Italy and Spain and spanned both the acute and convalescent phases of COVID-19. The material from the prospective study consisted of cDNA or gDNA derived from T cells, B-cell-depleted T cells, or PBMCs. Subjects who had been exposed to COVID-19, were actively infected with it, or had recovered from it provided the deeply sampled blood TCRbeta repertoires that made up the dataset. The repertoires were released in a freely available public database intended as a resource for research on the immune response to SARS-CoV-2. The samples were drawn from the first 160 participants of the ongoing ImmuneRACE study and from roughly 1,300 subjects provided by 6 global collaborators. Sample metadata almost always included a de-identified subject ID, COVID-19 status, age in years and sex. Where available, HLA class I and class II types were taken from metadata supplied by the sample provider and were not determined by assay-based typing.

Samples from volunteer blood donors who had recovered from COVID-19 were contributed by a second Seattle source. Each collaborating institution followed its own protocols to collect whole blood in K2EDTA tubes. Collaborator samples were shipped for TCRbeta analysis as frozen whole blood, isolated PBMCs, or DNA extracted from either sample type. Overall study results and their limits: Clinical and demographic metadata were provided uncurated, with the amount varying by source and participant.

The immunoSEQ Assay, a bias-controlled multiplex PCR, was used to amplify TCRbeta CDR3 regions from genomic DNA. The study's processing was this. The number of nucleated cells in each sample was estimated by amplification of reference gene primers within the assay. To quantify the absolute abundance of each unique TCRbeta CDR3 rearrangement, sequence reads were collapsed and filtered. For each sample, productive Simpson clonality was calculated by taking the square root of Simpson's diversity index across productive rearrangements. TCRdb limited this immuneACCESS table to in-frame rearrangements with V and J called. A share of clones is missing; checked studies link under half to unresolved V genes, and the rest is unexplained. V and J calls and clone size come straight from that table; D and trimming were deduced from the DNA. This sample is represented by roughly 170,000 clones; about 83% of them were singletons. The biggest ten clones account for less than 9% of the sample.

This clonotype was obtained from a man aged 40-49 years who had recovered from COVID-19. Material: peripheral blood.

The bases read TGTGCCAGCAGCTTAGGAACCTCCGCGGGTGAGCAGTTCTTC. Its protein product is CASSLGTSAGEQFF. Recombination connected TRBV11-2 to TRBJ2-1, and possibly TRBD2, on 5 matching bases. V is clipped by 1 base and J by 9 bases, and the sequence between their germline boundaries is 13 bases long. In the germline V gene, CDR1 corresponds to SGHAT and CDR2 to FQNNGV. Including the terminal cysteine and phenylalanine, the CDR3 comprises 14 residues. This entry keeps only the CDR3 DNA: 42 bases, framed from base 1.